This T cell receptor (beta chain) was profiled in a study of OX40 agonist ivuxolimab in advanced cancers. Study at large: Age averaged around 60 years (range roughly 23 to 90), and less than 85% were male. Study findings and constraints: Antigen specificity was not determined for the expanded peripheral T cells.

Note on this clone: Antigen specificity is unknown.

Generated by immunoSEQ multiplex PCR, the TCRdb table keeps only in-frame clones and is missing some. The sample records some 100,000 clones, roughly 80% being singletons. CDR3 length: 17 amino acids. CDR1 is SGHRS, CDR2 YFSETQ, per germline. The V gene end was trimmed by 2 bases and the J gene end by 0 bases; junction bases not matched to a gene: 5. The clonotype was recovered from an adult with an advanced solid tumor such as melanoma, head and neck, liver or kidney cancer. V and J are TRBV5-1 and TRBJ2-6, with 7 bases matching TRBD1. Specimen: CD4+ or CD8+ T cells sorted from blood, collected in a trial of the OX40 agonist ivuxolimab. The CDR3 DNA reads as TGCGCCAGCAGCTTCGGACAGGTTGGCTCTGGGGCCAACGTCCTGACTTTC. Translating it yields CASSFGQVGSGANVLTF.